Listed below are T cell receptor beta chains from one sample, sequenced in a study of CD8 T cells in Susac syndrome. Each CDR3 protein is one row after TCRdb ran MiXCR on the immunoSEQ multiplex PCR reads. The sample consists of around 200,000 distinct CDR3 sequences, approximately 96% of them appearing once. What was sequenced was CD4+ T cells from PBMCs. All receptors derive from a human donor with Susac syndrome. Both conserved end residues are part of each CDR3. The order of the fields is CDR3 length, J gene, D gene, clone size, V gene, CDR3 protein, CDR3 DNA. D genes are given only for firm matches. Size tells how often a clone was seen (once, few, many) or the class of an expanded clone, and some rows leave it out.

CDR3 length: 12
J gene: TRBJ2-2
D gene: NA
clone size: NA
V gene: TRBV2
CDR3 protein: CASRIDTGELFF
CDR3 DNA: TGTGCCAGCAGGATTGACACCGGGGAGCTGTTTTTT

CDR3 length: 12
J gene: TRBJ1-1
D gene: TRBD1
clone size: NA
V gene: TRBV20-1
CDR3 protein: CSARDRGIEAFF
CDR3 DNA: TGCAGTGCTAGGGACAGGGGAATTGAGGCTTTCTTT

CDR3 length: 11
J gene: TRBJ2-7
D gene: NA
clone size: NA
V gene: TRBV29-1
CDR3 protein: CSVDVSYEQYF
CDR3 DNA: TGCAGCGTTGATGTCAGCTACGAGCAGTACTTC

CDR3 length: 15
J gene: TRBJ2-5
D gene: TRBD2
clone size: NA
V gene: TRBV27
CDR3 protein: CASSLSLALQETQYF
CDR3 DNA: TGTGCCAGCAGTTTATCACTAGCGCTCCAAGAGACCCAGTACTTC

CDR3 length: 15
J gene: TRBJ1-1
D gene: NA
clone size: NA
V gene: TRBV7-3
CDR3 protein: CASSPGRGPPNEAFF
CDR3 DNA: TGTGCCAGCAGCCCCGGGCGGGGCCCACCCAACGAAGCTTTCTTT

CDR3 length: 13
J gene: TRBJ2-2
D gene: NA
clone size: NA
V gene: TRBV2
CDR3 protein: CASSVGVTGELFF
CDR3 DNA: TGTGCCAGCAGTGTCGGGGTCACCGGGGAGCTGTTTTTT

CDR3 length: 14
J gene: TRBJ2-2
D gene: NA
clone size: NA
V gene: TRBV29-1
CDR3 protein: CSVLVVVSTGELFF
CDR3 DNA: TGCAGCGTCCTCGTGGTAGTATCCACCGGGGAGCTGTTTTTT

CDR3 length: 13
J gene: TRBJ2-2
D gene: NA
clone size: NA
V gene: TRBV7-2
CDR3 protein: CASSLTQGGELFF
CDR3 DNA: TGTGCCAGCAGCCTGACACAGGGCGGGGAGCTGTTTTTT

CDR3 length: 13
J gene: TRBJ1-2
D gene: NA
clone size: NA
V gene: TRBV18
CDR3 protein: CASSPSANYGYTF
CDR3 DNA: TGTGCCAGCTCACCTTCAGCTAACTATGGCTACACCTTC

CDR3 length: 14
J gene: TRBJ1-1
D gene: NA
clone size: NA
V gene: TRBV3-1
CDR3 protein: CASSQDPRDTEAFF
CDR3 DNA: TGTGCCAGCAGCCAAGATCCTAGGGACACTGAAGCTTTCTTT

CDR3 length: 14
J gene: TRBJ1-4
D gene: NA
clone size: NA
V gene: TRBV5-4
CDR3 protein: CASSSGAGYEKLFF
CDR3 DNA: TGTGCCAGCAGCTCCGGGGCAGGGTATGAAAAACTGTTTTTT

CDR3 length: 15
J gene: TRBJ2-2
D gene: TRBD1
clone size: NA
V gene: TRBV29-1
CDR3 protein: CSVGRQGFDPGELFF
CDR3 DNA: TGCAGCGTTGGTCGACAGGGTTTTGATCCCGGGGAGCTGTTTTTT

CDR3 length: 14
J gene: TRBJ2-3
D gene: TRBD2
clone size: NA
V gene: TRBV29-1
CDR3 protein: CSAPTSGGADTQYF
CDR3 DNA: TGCAGCGCCCCGACTAGCGGGGGAGCAGATACGCAGTATTTT

CDR3 length: 15
J gene: TRBJ2-7
D gene: TRBD2
clone size: once
V gene: TRBV27
CDR3 protein: CASSFEGTSGYEQYF
CDR3 DNA: TGTGCCAGCAGCTTTGAAGGGACTAGCGGTTACGAGCAGTACTTC

CDR3 length: 13
J gene: TRBJ1-1
D gene: TRBD1
clone size: NA
V gene: TRBV12-3/TRBV12-4
CDR3 protein: CASRQQGATEAFF
CDR3 DNA: TGTGCCAGCAGGCAGCAGGGGGCCACTGAAGCTTTCTTT

CDR3 length: 15
J gene: TRBJ2-5
D gene: NA
clone size: once
V gene: TRBV27
CDR3 protein: CASSLVGVGQETQYF
CDR3 DNA: TGTGCCAGCAGTTTAGTAGGGGTTGGGCAAGAGACCCAGTACTTC

CDR3 length: 14
J gene: TRBJ2-5
D gene: NA
clone size: once
V gene: TRBV5-4
CDR3 protein: CASRSDRYQETQYF
CDR3 DNA: TGTGCCAGCAGAAGCGACAGGTACCAAGAGACCCAGTACTTC

CDR3 length: 14
J gene: TRBJ2-5
D gene: TRBD1
clone size: NA
V gene: TRBV10-3
CDR3 protein: CAIRRQGTGETQYF
CDR3 DNA: TGTGCCATCAGGAGACAGGGCACCGGGGAGACCCAGTACTTC

CDR3 length: 12
J gene: TRBJ2-7
D gene: NA
clone size: NA
V gene: TRBV25-1
CDR3 protein: CASSKQGYEQYF
CDR3 DNA: TGTGCCAGCAGTAAACAGGGCTACGAGCAGTACTTC

CDR3 length: 11
J gene: TRBJ1-1
D gene: NA
clone size: NA
V gene: TRBV30
CDR3 protein: CAWRRGSEAFF
CDR3 DNA: TGTGCCTGGAGGCGAGGGTCAGAAGCTTTCTTT

CDR3 length: 16
J gene: TRBJ2-2
D gene: NA
clone size: NA
V gene: TRBV9
CDR3 protein: CASSVTPTDQGGELFF
CDR3 DNA: TGTGCCAGCAGCGTTACCCCGACCGACCAGGGCGGGGAGCTGTTTTTT

CDR3 length: 12
J gene: TRBJ1-1
D gene: NA
clone size: NA
V gene: TRBV6-6
CDR3 protein: CASSKRDTEAFF
CDR3 DNA: TGTGCCAGCAGCAAAAGGGACACTGAAGCTTTCTTT

CDR3 length: 12
J gene: TRBJ1-2
D gene: NA
clone size: once
V gene: TRBV29-1
CDR3 protein: CSVAGPVIGYTF
CDR3 DNA: TGCAGCGTTGCAGGGCCGGTAATAGGCTACACCTTC

CDR3 length: 14
J gene: TRBJ1-2
D gene: NA
clone size: NA
V gene: TRBV30
CDR3 protein: CAWIITGRSYGYTF
CDR3 DNA: TGTGCCTGGATCATCACGGGCAGGAGCTATGGCTACACCTTC

CDR3 length: 12
J gene: TRBJ2-1
D gene: NA
clone size: NA
V gene: TRBV30
CDR3 protein: CAWSVLYNEQFF
CDR3 DNA: TGTGCCTGGAGTGTACTTTACAATGAGCAGTTCTTC

CDR3 length: 12
J gene: TRBJ2-1
D gene: NA
clone size: once
V gene: TRBV12-3/TRBV12-4
CDR3 protein: CASSANYNEQFF
CDR3 DNA: TGTGCCAGCTCGGCGAACTACAATGAGCAGTTCTTC

CDR3 length: 10
J gene: TRBJ2-5
D gene: NA
clone size: NA
V gene: TRBV29-1
CDR3 protein: CSVAWETQYF
CDR3 DNA: TGCAGCGTTGCATGGGAGACCCAGTACTTC

CDR3 length: 14
J gene: TRBJ1-2
D gene: NA
clone size: NA
V gene: TRBV28
CDR3 protein: CASRYPGPYYGYTF
CDR3 DNA: TGTGCCAGCAGATACCCGGGACCGTACTATGGCTACACCTTC

CDR3 length: 16
J gene: TRBJ2-3
D gene: TRBD1
clone size: NA
V gene: TRBV2
CDR3 protein: CASQWPRDRPGDTQYF
CDR3 DNA: TGTGCCAGCCAGTGGCCACGGGACAGGCCCGGAGATACGCAGTATTTT

CDR3 length: 14
J gene: TRBJ2-1
D gene: NA
clone size: NA
V gene: TRBV4-1
CDR3 protein: CASSQDSQYNEQFF
CDR3 DNA: TGCGCCAGCAGCCAAGACAGTCAGTACAATGAGCAGTTCTTC

CDR3 length: 15
J gene: TRBJ2-2
D gene: NA
clone size: NA
V gene: TRBV6-5
CDR3 protein: CAAAAGLFNTGELFF
CDR3 DNA: TGTGCCGCTGCGGCGGGTCTTTTTAACACCGGGGAGCTGTTTTTT

CDR3 length: 12
J gene: TRBJ1-2
D gene: NA
clone size: once
V gene: TRBV6-1
CDR3 protein: CASSRDGGGYTF
CDR3 DNA: TGTGCCAGCAGTAGGGATGGCGGTGGCTACACCTTC

CDR3 length: 14
J gene: TRBJ2-5
D gene: TRBD1
clone size: NA
V gene: TRBV29-1
CDR3 protein: CSAPTIQGQETQYF
CDR3 DNA: TGCAGCGCGCCTACAATACAGGGGCAAGAGACCCAGTACTTC

CDR3 length: 17
J gene: TRBJ2-2
D gene: TRBD2
clone size: NA
V gene: TRBV7-7
CDR3 protein: CASSGTGGGARTGELFF
CDR3 DNA: TGTGCCAGCAGCGGAACAGGCGGGGGGGCGAGGACCGGGGAGCTGTTTTTT

CDR3 length: 13
J gene: TRBJ2-7
D gene: NA
clone size: NA
V gene: TRBV5-1
CDR3 protein: CASRASVTYEQYF
CDR3 DNA: TGCGCCAGCAGGGCTAGCGTAACCTACGAGCAGTACTTC

CDR3 length: 15
J gene: TRBJ2-3
D gene: NA
clone size: NA
V gene: TRBV5-1
CDR3 protein: CASSLAAGITDTQYF
CDR3 DNA: TGCGCCAGCAGCTTGGCTGCAGGGATCACAGATACGCAGTATTTT

CDR3 length: 14
J gene: TRBJ1-2
D gene: TRBD1
clone size: once
V gene: TRBV20-1
CDR3 protein: CSARVDPGGRGYTF
CDR3 DNA: TGCAGTGCTAGAGTCGATCCAGGGGGGCGCGGCTACACCTTC

CDR3 length: 14
J gene: TRBJ2-2
D gene: TRBD1
clone size: NA
V gene: TRBV15
CDR3 protein: CATGDRAWAGELFF
CDR3 DNA: TGTGCCACCGGAGACAGGGCCTGGGCCGGGGAGCTGTTTTTT

CDR3 length: 17
J gene: TRBJ2-5
D gene: TRBD1
clone size: NA
V gene: TRBV3-1
CDR3 protein: CASSQPRTGARQETQYF
CDR3 DNA: TGTGCCAGCAGCCAACCCAGAACAGGGGCGAGACAAGAGACCCAGTACTTC

CDR3 length: 16
J gene: TRBJ2-1
D gene: TRBD1
clone size: NA
V gene: TRBV9
CDR3 protein: CASSTSQGAIYNEQFF
CDR3 DNA: TGTGCCAGCAGCACCTCCCAGGGGGCGATCTACAATGAGCAGTTCTTC

CDR3 length: 13
J gene: TRBJ2-2
D gene: TRBD1
clone size: NA
V gene: TRBV19
CDR3 protein: CASDRVGTGELFF
CDR3 DNA: TGTGCCAGCGACAGGGTTGGCACCGGGGAGCTGTTTTTT

CDR3 length: 15
J gene: TRBJ1-6
D gene: NA
clone size: NA
V gene: TRBV20-1
CDR3 protein: CSARGQSVYNSPLHF
CDR3 DNA: TGCAGTGCTCGCGGACAGAGTGTCTATAATTCACCCCTCCACTTT

CDR3 length: 15
J gene: TRBJ2-5
D gene: TRBD2
clone size: NA
V gene: TRBV20-1
CDR3 protein: CSARHQRGVQETQYF
CDR3 DNA: TGCAGTGCTAGACACCAGCGGGGGGTCCAAGAGACCCAGTACTTC

CDR3 length: 12
J gene: TRBJ2-3
D gene: NA
clone size: NA
V gene: TRBV29-1
CDR3 protein: CSVDKGADTQYF
CDR3 DNA: TGCAGCGTTGATAAAGGCGCCGATACGCAGTATTTT

CDR3 length: 16
J gene: TRBJ2-7
D gene: TRBD1
clone size: NA
V gene: TRBV12-3/TRBV12-4
CDR3 protein: CASSGLGDRATYEQYF
CDR3 DNA: TGTGCCAGCAGTGGGTTAGGGGACAGGGCTACCTACGAGCAGTACTTC

CDR3 length: 15
J gene: TRBJ1-1
D gene: NA
clone size: NA
V gene: TRBV15
CDR3 protein: CATSRDPGGNTEAFF
CDR3 DNA: TGTGCCACCAGCAGAGATCCGGGGGGGAACACTGAAGCTTTCTTT

CDR3 length: 14
J gene: TRBJ1-4
D gene: TRBD1
clone size: once
V gene: TRBV2
CDR3 protein: CASSYDRGGEKLFF
CDR3 DNA: TGTGCCAGCAGTTACGACAGGGGGGGTGAAAAACTGTTTTTT

CDR3 length: 15
J gene: TRBJ1-1
D gene: NA
clone size: NA
V gene: TRBV29-1
CDR3 protein: CAAVPPGAPNTEAFF
CDR3 DNA: TGCGCAGCTGTCCCTCCCGGAGCCCCGAACACTGAAGCTTTCTTT